The 16 T cell receptor beta chains reported below all come from one sample, sequenced in a study of T cell changes during pregnancy in multiple sclerosis. Assay used: immunoSEQ multiplex PCR; TCRdb lists only in-frame clones, some missing. Here the sample spans 7,500 to 9,500 clones, around 87% being singletons. The sequences come from CD8+ T cells from peripheral blood mononuclear cells, collected in the first trimester of pregnancy. All receptors come from a female donor in good health, enrolled as a control in a pregnancy study.

The gene calls are TRBV30 and TRBJ2-5; D is undetermined. Germline values: CDR1 GTSNPN, CDR2 SVGIG (reference sequence). V was shortened by 2 bases and J by 4 bases, with 17 bases between the two germline ends. The length of the CDR3 is 15 residues. CDR3 region: CAWSTRISSGETQYF. CDR3 bases: TGTGCCTGGAGTACAAGGATCTCGTCGGGAGAGACCCAGTACTTC.

J is TRBJ1-5 and V is TRBV19, with TRBD1 matching 7 bases. The trim removed 5 bases at V and 0 bases at J, leaving 4 bases unmatched. CDR3 length: 15 amino acids. Germline V CDR1 and CDR2: LNHDA, SQIVND (reference sequence). CDR3 in amino acids: CASSSGTASNQPQHF. The CDR3 nucleotides are TGTGCCAGTAGTTCGGGGACAGCTAGCAATCAGCCCCAGCATTTT.

V is TRBV19 and J is TRBJ1-6; TRBD1 aligns across 8 bases. This CDR3 has 14 residues. Germline V lookup: CDR1 LNHDA, CDR2 SQIVND (reference sequence). The V gene end was trimmed by 7 bases and the J gene end by 7 bases; junction bases not matched to a gene: 6. For the CDR3, the DNA is TGTGCCAGTACCCTGACAGGGGCAAATTCACCCCTCCACTTT. Translated, it gives CASTLTGANSPLHF.

This CDR3 is CASSQGTAVYEQYF. In nucleotides, the CDR3 is TGTGCCAGCAGCCAAGGGACAGCAGTCTACGAGCAGTACTTC. The gene calls are TRBV4-2 and TRBJ2-7; the D gene is possibly TRBD1 (6 bases). V lost 1 base and J lost 3, with 10 bases in between. Germline-derived CDR1 and CDR2 are LGHNA and YNFKEQ. The CDR3 runs to 14 residues.

The rearrangement uses TRBV21-1 and TRBJ2-7; TRBD1, as called in the table, went unchecked against the DNA. TRBV21-1 is assigned pseudogene status. The CDR3 sequence is 15 residues long. The CDR3 is CASSNRTGQDYEQYF. The CDR3 DNA follows: TGTGCCAGCAGCAACCGGACAGGGCAGGACTACGAGCAGTACTTC.

The gene calls are TRBV5-1 and TRBJ2-7; D is perhaps TRBD1 (5 bases). This CDR3 is built from 14 residues. The germline V gene encodes CDR1 SGHRS and CDR2 YFSETQ. Trimming shortened V by 0 bases and J by 1 base, and 8 bases separated the two germline ends. DNA for the CDR3: TGCGCCAGCAGCTTGGCTACAGGATCCTACGAGCAGTACTTC. This sequence encodes CASSLATGSYEQYF.

The V gene is TRBV27, the J gene TRBJ2-5; 8 bases match TRBD1. The CDR3 is 16 amino acids. V shed 6 bases, J shed 5 bases, and the junction held 14 bases outside the gene matches. Germline CDR1 and CDR2: MNHEY and SMNVEV (reference sequence). The CDR3 protein is CASSPSTGETVETQYF. Written as DNA, the CDR3 is TGTGCCAGCAGCCCCTCGACAGGGGAGACGGTGGAGACCCAGTACTTC.

This chain connects TRBV27 to TRBJ2-3; 7 nucleotides align to TRBD1. The germline CDR1 and CDR2 sequences are MNHEY and SMNVEV (reference sequence). CDR3 size: 14 residues. The junction had 4 bases not matched to a gene; V was cut back by 5 bases and J by 2 bases. As DNA, the CDR3 is TGTGCCAGCAGTCATGGGACAGCCACAGATACGCAGTATTTT. The encoded protein is CASSHGTATDTQYF.

The chain recombines TRBV5-1 with TRBJ2-7, with TRBD1 identical over 7 bases. The V gene's germline CDR1 is SGHRS and CDR2 YFSETQ. The CDR3 is made up of 15 amino acids. With V trimmed by 2 bases and J by 3 bases, 8 bases remained unmatched. The CDR3 is CASSFFPGQNYEQYF. The CDR3 coding sequence is TGCGCCAGCAGCTTCTTTCCGGGACAGAACTACGAGCAGTACTTC. The variable domain in full, with the rest retrieved from reference TRBV5-1 and TRBJ2-7, is KAGVTQTPRYLIKTRGQQVTLSCSPISGHRSVSWYQQTPGQGLQFLFEYFSETQRNKGNFPGRFSGRQFSNSRSEMNVSTLELGDSALYLCASSFFPGQNYEQYFGPGTRLTVT.

V usage is TRBV28 and J usage is TRBJ2-1; D possibly corresponds to TRBD2 (6 bases). The CDR3 has 15 amino acids. V dropped 7 bases and J dropped 4 bases, with 17 bases sitting between them. Germline CDR1 MDHEN, CDR2 SYDVKM. DNA of the CDR3: TGTGCCAGCATTAGCAGCGGACTAAGTTACAATGAGCAGTTCTTC. Translating gives CASISSGLSYNEQFF.

The genes are TRBV6-1 and TRBJ2-7; tentatively, D is TRBD2 (6 bases). CDR1 is MNHNS and CDR2 is SASEGT in the germline V gene. Trimming pared 6 bases from V and 4 bases from J, leaving 13 bases between. The CDR3 loop spans 13 amino acids. The CDR3 reads CASRPGLNYEQYF. In nucleotides, the CDR3 is TGTGCCAGCAGACCGGGACTGAATTACGAGCAGTACTTC.

This chain connects TRBV27 to TRBJ1-2; D might be TRBD1 (6 bases). There are 14 residues in the CDR3. The germline V and J ends were trimmed by 0 bases and 6 bases, with 11 bases remaining between them. CDR1 is MNHEY, CDR2 SMNVEV, per germline (reference sequence). The CDR3 sequence is CASSLSTEGDGYTF. DNA of the CDR3: TGTGCCAGCAGTTTATCGACCGAGGGGGATGGCTACACCTTC.

The rearrangement links TRBV5-8 to TRBJ1-5; 10 nucleotides agree with TRBD1. V gave up 4 bases and J gave up 3 bases; unmatched junction bases: 4. CDR1 and CDR2 (germline): SGHTS, YDEGEE. The CDR3 extends over 15 amino acids. The CDR3: CASSLGQGSNQPQHF. The DNA for the CDR3 is TGTGCCAGCAGCCTGGGACAGGGGTCCAATCAGCCCCAGCATTTT.

This chain links TRBV19 with TRBJ1-5; D might be TRBD1 (5 bases). The CDR3 extends over 16 amino acids. Looked up from germline, CDR1 is LNHDA and CDR2 is SQIVND (reference sequence). V gave up 5 bases and J gave up 0 bases, with 14 bases separating them. For the CDR3, the DNA is TGTGCCAGTAGTCCCGGCAGGGCTTATAGCAATCAGCCCCAGCATTTT. As protein: CASSPGRAYSNQPQHF.

The chain has TRBV6-5 and TRBJ1-2, with D uncertain. The germline gives CDR1 MNHEY, CDR2 SVGAGI. V was shortened by 1 base and J by 4 bases, with 7 bases between the two germline ends. The length of the CDR3 is 13 residues. CDR3 sequence: CASSYFPGYGYTF. The CDR3 DNA sequence: TGTGCCAGCAGTTACTTTCCCGGCTATGGCTACACCTTC.

The chain links TRBV7-3 to TRBJ2-1, with 8 bases identical to TRBD2. V trimming: 4 bases; J trimming: 0 bases; junction bases outside the gene matches: 2. Germline V CDR1 and CDR2: SGHTA, FQGTGA. The CDR3 sequence is 15 residues long. The CDR3 DNA follows: TGTGCCAGCAGCTCGCTAGCGGGCTCCTACAATGAGCAGTTCTTC. It yields the protein CASSSLAGSYNEQFF.